One and the same sample provided the 19 T cell receptor beta chains below, sequenced in a study of shared clonotypes between healthy human individuals. Profiled with immunoSEQ multiplex PCR; TCRdb holds only in-frame clones, not every one. The data contain 600,000 to 700,000 clones, about 80% of them singletons. Sequencing input: memory CD4+ T cells sorted from blood. Subset specified: CD45RA-negative fraction. These receptors were taken from a woman in her 30s in good health.

This clone was seen repeatedly, ten times or more. V is TRBV27 and J is TRBJ2-1; D call uncertain. The germline V gene has CDR1 MNHEY and CDR2 SMNVEV (reference sequence). The CDR3 consists of 13 residues. V lost 4 bases to trimming and J lost 6 bases, with 10 bases between them. CDR3 nucleotide sequence: TGTGCCAGCAGTTCCTCCCTAGTCAATGAGCAGTTCTTC. Protein sequence: CASSSSLVNEQFF.

J is TRBJ2-5 and V is TRBV19; D not resolved. V lost 6 bases and J lost 5, with 7 bases in between. The CDR3 totals 11 residues. Germline assignment: CDR1 LNHDA and CDR2 SQIVND (reference sequence). The CDR3 DNA sequence: TGTGCCAGTAGGCGCGGTGAGACCCAGTACTTC. This gives the protein CASRRGETQYF.

This clone was counted at least ten times. The chain joins TRBV28 to TRBJ1-1; D remains unclear. Germline-derived CDR1 and CDR2 are MDHEN and SYDVKM. V gave up 6 bases and J gave up 1 base, with 12 bases separating them. The length of the CDR3 is 14 residues. CDR3: CASSLRGGNTEAFF. The CDR3 region has the DNA TGTGCCAGCAGCCTGCGGGGAGGGAACACTGAAGCTTTCTTT.

A few counts support this clone. This rearrangement joins TRBV5-6 to TRBJ1-2, with D possibly being TRBD1 (5 bases). Germline-derived CDR1 and CDR2 are SGHDT and YYEEEE. CDR3 length: 11 amino acids. V lost 4 bases, J lost 8 bases, and 9 bases lay in between. The CDR3 sequence: CASSGATGYTF. The CDR3 DNA reads as TGTGCCAGCAGCGGGGCGACGGGCTACACCTTC.

The V gene is TRBV6-5, the J gene TRBJ2-7; 8 positions match TRBD2. The ends lost 8 bases at V and 4 bases at J; junction bases unmatched: 7. The CDR3 is 13 residues long. The V gene's germline CDR1 is MNHEY and CDR2 SVGAGI. The CDR3 here is CASGGTRTYEQYF. CDR3 DNA sequence: TGTGCCAGCGGGGGGACTAGGACATACGAGCAGTACTTC.

This clone has ten or more counts. Other nucleotide sequences from this sample produce the same CDR3. The chain links TRBV5-1 to TRBJ2-3; D ambiguous. This CDR3 region has 14 residues. Per the germline V gene, CDR1 is SGHRS and CDR2 is YFSETQ. The germline V and J ends were trimmed by 4 bases and 0 bases, with 9 bases remaining between them. CDR3 sequence reads: CASSSVSSTDTQYF. CDR3 DNA: TGCGCCAGCAGCAGTGTTAGCAGCACAGATACGCAGTATTTT.

The J gene is TRBJ2-7, the V gene TRBV10-2, with 11 bases fitting TRBD1. The V gene's germline CDR1 is WSHSY and CDR2 SAAADI. The V segment lost 6 bases and the J segment 6 bases; nucleotides outside the gene matches: 4. The CDR3 contains 13 residues. This CDR3 is CASRTGTGGEQYF. The CDR3, as DNA: TGCGCCAGCAGGACCGGGACAGGGGGCGAGCAGTACTTC.

The chain employs TRBV5-1 and TRBJ1-1; 9 bases are shared with TRBD1. Trimming took 4 bases from V and 6 from J; bases not matched to a gene: 10. This CDR3 has 15 residues. The germline gives CDR1 SGHRS, CDR2 YFSETQ. CDR3 nucleotide sequence: TGCGCCAGCAGCGACTTACAGGGGGCAAGTCCTGAAGCTTTCTTT. Its translation: CASSDLQGASPEAFF.

This clone has a single count. This chain connects TRBV5-1 to TRBJ2-7, with 8 positions matching TRBD2. J was trimmed by 5 bases and V by 4 bases; bases with no gene match: 14. Germline CDR1 reads SGHRS; CDR2 reads YFSETQ. The CDR3 is 16 amino acids. The CDR3 protein is CASSLRLASMRNEQYF. The DNA for the CDR3 is TGCGCCAGCAGCCTGCGACTAGCGAGCATGAGGAACGAGCAGTACTTC.

This sequence joins TRBV11-2 and TRBJ2-3, with D maybe TRBD1 (6 bases). Germline V gives CDR1 SGHAT, CDR2 FQNNGV. CDR3 length equals 15 residues. Trimming left V 3 bases short and J 1 base short, with 11 bases between. CDR3: CASSFGTTGTDTQYF. In nucleotides, the CDR3 is TGTGCCAGCAGCTTTGGGACAACAGGCACAGATACGCAGTATTTT.

This clone was picked up one time. This chain connects TRBV19 to TRBJ1-1, with no clear D. Germline assignment: CDR1 LNHDA and CDR2 SQIVND (reference sequence). Trimming shortened V by 7 bases and J by 1 base, and 10 bases separated the two germline ends. The CDR3 is 13 amino acids. In DNA, the CDR3 is TGTGCCAGTACCCGGTGGAGGAACACTGAAGCTTTCTTT. Amino acids: CASTRWRNTEAFF.

This clone was seen repeatedly, ten times or more. Other nucleotide sequences from this sample produce the same CDR3. The chain combines TRBV6-1 with TRBJ1-5, with TRBD1 identical over 7 bases. V shed 9 bases, J shed 7 bases, and the junction held 9 bases outside the gene matches. The CDR3 consists of 13 residues. CDR1 is MNHNS, CDR2 SASEGT, per germline. CDR3 amino acids: CASSRQGTQPQHF. The CDR3 DNA reads as TGTGCCAGTAGTAGACAGGGTACACAGCCCCAGCATTTT.

This clone was found a few times. The V gene is TRBV9, the J gene TRBJ2-3, with D unclear. CDR1 is SGDLS, CDR2 YYNGEE, per germline. The CDR3 extends over 13 amino acids. The ends were cut back, 3 bases at V and 5 bases at J, with 10 bases in the middle. Written as DNA, the CDR3 is TGTGCCAGCAGCGCTATCGTTCAAGATACGCAGTATTTT. Protein sequence: CASSAIVQDTQYF.

The chain joins TRBV28 to TRBJ1-1; D not certain. Germline V gene data show CDR1 as MDHEN and CDR2 as SYDVKM. V lost 1 base, J lost 1 base, and 16 bases lay in between. The CDR3 is 17 residues long. The CDR3: CASSLFRLRTENTEAFF. The CDR3 DNA follows: TGTGCCAGCAGTTTATTTCGCCTCCGGACCGAGAACACTGAAGCTTTCTTT. Full variable domain (rest looked up from reference TRBV28 and TRBJ1-1): DVKVTQSSRYLVKRTGEKVFLECVQDMDHENMFWYRQDPGLGLRLIYFSYDVKMKEKGDIPEGYSVSREKKERFSLILESASTNQTSMYLCASSLFRLRTENTEAFFGQGTRLTVV.

The rearrangement links TRBV6-1 to TRBJ1-3; D might be TRBD1 (5 bases). The V and J ends lost 8 bases and 0 bases respectively, with 8 bases between them. CDR3 size: 13 residues. From germline, CDR1 is MNHNS and CDR2 SASEGT. The chain's CDR3 is CASGGTSGNTIYF. Here the CDR3 DNA reads TGTGCCAGCGGGGGAACCTCTGGAAACACCATATATTTT.

The chain's CDR3 is CASSLLTSGSGADTQYF. The CDR3, as DNA: TGTGCCAGCAGCTTACTGACTAGCGGGAGTGGTGCAGATACGCAGTATTTT. The chain carries TRBV5-6 and TRBJ2-3; TRBD2 aligns across 12 bases. The CDR3 is 17 residues long. Germline values: CDR1 SGHDT, CDR2 YYEEEE. The V segment lost 2 bases and the J segment 4 bases; nucleotides outside the gene matches: 8.

The gene calls are TRBV19 and TRBJ2-1, with 9 bases identical to TRBD2. V trimming: 5 bases; J trimming: 4 bases; junction bases outside the gene matches: 6. The CDR3 has 15 amino acids. The germline gives CDR1 LNHDA, CDR2 SQIVND (reference sequence). DNA for the CDR3: TGTGCCAGTAGTCCGGCGGCGGGAGGGTACAATGAGCAGTTCTTC. Its protein is CASSPAAGGYNEQFF. Filled out from reference TRBV19 and TRBJ2-1, the complete variable domain reads DGGITQSPKYLFRKEGQNVTLSCEQNLNHDAMYWYRQDPGQGLRLIYYSQIVNDFQKGDIAEGYSVSREKKESFPLTVTSAQKNPTAFYLCASSPAAGGYNEQFFGPGTRLTVL.

The chain combines TRBV6-1 with TRBJ1-4; the D is unclear. V lost 0 bases to trimming and J lost 10 bases, with 15 bases between them. The CDR3 consists of 15 residues. Germline values: CDR1 MNHNS, CDR2 SASEGT. This CDR3 is CASSEAGPHGGKLFF. The DNA of the CDR3 is TGTGCCAGCAGTGAAGCTGGCCCCCACGGCGGAAAACTGTTTTTT.

As regards this clone: Other DNA sequences from this sample encode an identical CDR3 as well. The rearrangement links TRBV28 to TRBJ2-6; D ambiguous. CDR3 length: 15 residues. The germline V and J ends were trimmed by 3 bases and 0 bases, with 6 bases remaining between them. CDR1 and CDR2 from the germline V gene are MDHEN and SYDVKM. CDR3: CASSFRGSGANVLTF. CDR3 DNA: TGTGCCAGCAGTTTTCGAGGCTCTGGGGCCAACGTCCTGACTTTC. Together with reference TRBV28 and TRBJ2-6, the CDR3 gives the full variable domain: DVKVTQSSRYLVKRTGEKVFLECVQDMDHENMFWYRQDPGLGLRLIYFSYDVKMKEKGDIPEGYSVSREKKERFSLILESASTNQTSMYLCASSFRGSGANVLTFGAGSRLTVL.